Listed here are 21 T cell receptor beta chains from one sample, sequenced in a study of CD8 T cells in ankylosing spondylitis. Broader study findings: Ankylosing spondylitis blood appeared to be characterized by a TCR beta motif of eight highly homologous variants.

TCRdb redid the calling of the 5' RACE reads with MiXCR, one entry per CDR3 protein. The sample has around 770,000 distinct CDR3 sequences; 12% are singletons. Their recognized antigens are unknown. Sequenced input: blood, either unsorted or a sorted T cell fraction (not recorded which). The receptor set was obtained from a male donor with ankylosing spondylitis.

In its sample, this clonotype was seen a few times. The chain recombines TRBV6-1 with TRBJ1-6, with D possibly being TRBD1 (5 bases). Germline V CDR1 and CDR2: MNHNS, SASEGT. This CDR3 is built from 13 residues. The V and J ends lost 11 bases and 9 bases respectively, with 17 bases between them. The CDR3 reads CACQGNFRSPLHF. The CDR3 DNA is TGTGCCTGTCAGGGTAACTTTCGTTCACCCCTCCACTTT.

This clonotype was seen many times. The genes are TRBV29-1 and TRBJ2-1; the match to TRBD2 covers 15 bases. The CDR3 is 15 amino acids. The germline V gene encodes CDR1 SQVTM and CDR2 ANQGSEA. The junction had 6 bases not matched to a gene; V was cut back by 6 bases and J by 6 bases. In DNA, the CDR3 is TGCAGCGTGTACTCGGGACTAGCGGGAGGCAATGAGCAGTTCTTC. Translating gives CSVYSGLAGGNEQFF.

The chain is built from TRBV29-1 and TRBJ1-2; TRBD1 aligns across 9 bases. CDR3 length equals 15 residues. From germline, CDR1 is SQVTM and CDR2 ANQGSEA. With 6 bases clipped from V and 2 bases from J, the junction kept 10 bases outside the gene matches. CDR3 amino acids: CSVSDRGEENYGYTF. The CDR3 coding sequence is TGCAGCGTCTCGGACAGGGGTGAGGAAAACTATGGCTACACCTTC.

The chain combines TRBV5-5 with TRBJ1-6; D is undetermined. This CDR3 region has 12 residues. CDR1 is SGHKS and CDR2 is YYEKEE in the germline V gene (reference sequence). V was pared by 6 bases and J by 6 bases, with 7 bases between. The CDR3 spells CASTQLNSPLHF. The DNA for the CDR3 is TGTGCCAGCACCCAGCTTAATTCACCCCTCCACTTT.

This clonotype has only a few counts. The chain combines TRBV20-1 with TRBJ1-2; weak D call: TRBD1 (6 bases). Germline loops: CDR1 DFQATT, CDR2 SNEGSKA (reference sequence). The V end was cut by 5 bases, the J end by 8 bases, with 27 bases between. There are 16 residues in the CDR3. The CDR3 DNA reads TGCAGTGCTGCAAGACGGATACTCAGGGGAACTAGGGGCTACACCTTC. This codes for CSAARRILRGTRGYTF.

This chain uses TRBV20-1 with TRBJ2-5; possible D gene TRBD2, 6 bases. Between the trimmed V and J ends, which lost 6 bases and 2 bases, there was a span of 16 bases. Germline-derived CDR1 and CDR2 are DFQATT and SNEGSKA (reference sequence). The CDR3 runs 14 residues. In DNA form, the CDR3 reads TGCAGTGCCAGGGAGGCCGAGCGGCAAGAGACCCAGTACTTC. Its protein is CSAREAERQETQYF.

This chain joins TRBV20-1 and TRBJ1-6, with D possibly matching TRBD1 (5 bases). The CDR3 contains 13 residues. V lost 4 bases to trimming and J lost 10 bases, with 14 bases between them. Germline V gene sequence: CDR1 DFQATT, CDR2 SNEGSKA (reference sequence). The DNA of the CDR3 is TGCAGTGCTAAGTGGGGACCACGGTCACCCCTCCACTTT. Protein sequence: CSAKWGPRSPLHF.

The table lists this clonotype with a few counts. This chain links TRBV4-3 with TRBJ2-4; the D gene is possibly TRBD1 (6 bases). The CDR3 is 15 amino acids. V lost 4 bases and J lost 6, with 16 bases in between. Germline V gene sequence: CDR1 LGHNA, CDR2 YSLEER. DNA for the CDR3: TGCGCCAGCAGCCGGGACAACATCCCGGGAAACATTCAGTACTTC. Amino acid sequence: CASSRDNIPGNIQYF.

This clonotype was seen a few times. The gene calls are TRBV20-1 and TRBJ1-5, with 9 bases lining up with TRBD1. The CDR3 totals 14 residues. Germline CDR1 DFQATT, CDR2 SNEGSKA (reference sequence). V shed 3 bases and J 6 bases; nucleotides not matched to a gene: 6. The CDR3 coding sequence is TGCAGTGCTAGCCGGGACAGGGCGGTTCAGCCCCAGCATTTT. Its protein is CSASRDRAVQPQHF.

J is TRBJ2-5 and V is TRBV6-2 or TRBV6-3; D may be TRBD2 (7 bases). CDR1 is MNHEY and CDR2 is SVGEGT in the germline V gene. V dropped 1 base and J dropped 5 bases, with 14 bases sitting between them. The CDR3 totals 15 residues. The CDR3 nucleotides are TGTGCCAGCAGTTACTTCGGACCGGGGGGCGAGACCCAGTACTTC. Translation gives CASSYFGPGGETQYF.

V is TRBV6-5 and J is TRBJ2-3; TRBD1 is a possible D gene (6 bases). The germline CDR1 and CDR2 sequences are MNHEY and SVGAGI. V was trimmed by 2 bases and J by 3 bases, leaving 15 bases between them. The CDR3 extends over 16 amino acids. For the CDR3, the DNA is TGTGCCAGCAGTTACGCCGGGATAGGGGGAACAGATACGCAGTATTTT. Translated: CASSYAGIGGTDTQYF.

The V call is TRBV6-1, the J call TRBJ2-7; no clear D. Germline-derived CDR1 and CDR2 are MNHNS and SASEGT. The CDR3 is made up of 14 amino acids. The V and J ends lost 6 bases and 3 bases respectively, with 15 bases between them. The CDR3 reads CASSPPRGNYEQYF. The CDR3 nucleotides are TGTGCCAGCAGCCCCCCCCGCGGTAACTACGAGCAGTACTTC.

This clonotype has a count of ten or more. The chain's CDR3 is CASTLHGDTQYF. DNA of the CDR3: TGTGCCAGCACTCTACACGGAGATACGCAGTATTTT. This sequence joins TRBV7-2 and TRBJ2-3; D gene uncertain. This CDR3 has 12 amino acids. Germline V gene lookup returns CDR1 SGHTA and CDR2 FQGNSA. The V and J ends lost 7 bases and 5 bases respectively, with 10 bases between them.

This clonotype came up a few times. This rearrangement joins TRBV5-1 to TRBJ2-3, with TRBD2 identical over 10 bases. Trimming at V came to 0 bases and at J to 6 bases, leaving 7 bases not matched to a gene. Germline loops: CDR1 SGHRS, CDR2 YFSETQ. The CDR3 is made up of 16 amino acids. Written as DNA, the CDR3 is TGCGCCAGCAGCTTGGCGTTTAGCGGGGGGATGGATACGCAGTATTTT. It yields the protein CASSLAFSGGMDTQYF. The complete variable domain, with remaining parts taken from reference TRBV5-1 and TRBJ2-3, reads KAGVTQTPRYLIKTRGQQVTLSCSPISGHRSVSWYQQTPGQGLQFLFEYFSETQRNKGNFPGRFSGRQFSNSRSEMNVSTLELGDSALYLCASSLAFSGGMDTQYFGPGTRLTVL.

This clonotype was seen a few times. The DNA of the CDR3 is TGCGCCAGCAGCTCGGACGGACCGTCCTACGAGCAGTACTTC. It codes for CASSSDGPSYEQYF. The chain combines TRBV5-1 with TRBJ2-7; unclear D gene. Germline V gene data show CDR1 as SGHRS and CDR2 as YFSETQ. This CDR3 contains 14 residues. V lost 3 bases and J lost 1, with 11 bases in between.

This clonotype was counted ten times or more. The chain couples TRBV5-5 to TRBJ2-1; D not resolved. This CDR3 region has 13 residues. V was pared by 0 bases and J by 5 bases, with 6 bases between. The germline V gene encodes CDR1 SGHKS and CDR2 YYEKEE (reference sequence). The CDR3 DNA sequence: TGTGCCAGCAGCTTGGCCCCAGACAATGAGCAGTTCTTC. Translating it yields CASSLAPDNEQFF.

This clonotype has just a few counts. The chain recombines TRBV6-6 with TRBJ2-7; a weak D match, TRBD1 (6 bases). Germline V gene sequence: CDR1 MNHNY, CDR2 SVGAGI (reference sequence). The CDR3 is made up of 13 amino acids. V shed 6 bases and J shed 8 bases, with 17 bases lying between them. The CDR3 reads CASSTPGRGKQYF. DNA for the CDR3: TGTGCCAGCAGCACACCGGGCAGGGGAAAGCAGTACTTC.

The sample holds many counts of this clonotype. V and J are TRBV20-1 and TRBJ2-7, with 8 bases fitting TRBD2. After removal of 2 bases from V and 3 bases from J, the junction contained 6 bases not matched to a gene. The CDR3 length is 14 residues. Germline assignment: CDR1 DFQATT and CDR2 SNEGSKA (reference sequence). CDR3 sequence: CSARLAGQSYEQYF. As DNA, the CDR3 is TGCAGTGCTAGACTAGCGGGTCAGAGCTACGAGCAGTACTTC.

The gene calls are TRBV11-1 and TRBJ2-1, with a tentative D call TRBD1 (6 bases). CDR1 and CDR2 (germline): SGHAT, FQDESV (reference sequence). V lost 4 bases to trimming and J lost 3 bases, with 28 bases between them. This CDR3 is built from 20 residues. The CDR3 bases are TGTGCCAGCAGCTCCCACTCAATACCACAGGGAAAGCGATTCTACAATGAGCAGTTCTTC. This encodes CASSSHSIPQGKRFYNEQFF.

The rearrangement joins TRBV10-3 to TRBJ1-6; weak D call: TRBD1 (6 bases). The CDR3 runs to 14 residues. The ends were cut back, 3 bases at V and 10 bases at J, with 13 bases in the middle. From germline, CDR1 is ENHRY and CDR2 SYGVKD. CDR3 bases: TGTGCCATCAGTGAACAGGGCTTAGGGTCACCCCTCCACTTT. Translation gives CAISEQGLGSPLHF.

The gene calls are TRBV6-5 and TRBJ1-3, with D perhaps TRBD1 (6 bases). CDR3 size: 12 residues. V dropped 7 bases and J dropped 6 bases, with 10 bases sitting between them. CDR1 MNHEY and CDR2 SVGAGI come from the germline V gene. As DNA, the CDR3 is TGTGCCAGCAAGGACAGCCTAAACACCATATATTTT. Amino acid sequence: CASKDSLNTIYF.